Sequencing of this T cell receptor (beta chain) was carried out in a study of T cells in narcolepsy. This CDR3 spans 18 amino acids. Repertoires were generated with immunoSEQ multiplex PCR, while TCRdb's copy carries only in-frame clones and drops some. The sample includes about 15,000 clones, approximately 85% of them seen just once. This clone appeared a single time. The clonotype comes from a human donor in good health. Sequences were obtained from memory (CD45RA-) CD4+ T cells from blood. The rearrangement links TRBV21-1 to TRBJ2-6; TRBD2, the table's D call, lacks a check against the DNA. TRBV21-1 is shown as a pseudogene. Here the CDR3 reads CASSAAAGGPGGANVLTF. The CDR3 DNA reads TGTGCCAGCAGCGCAGCCGCGGGAGGGCCTGGTGGGGCCAACGTCCTGACTTTC.